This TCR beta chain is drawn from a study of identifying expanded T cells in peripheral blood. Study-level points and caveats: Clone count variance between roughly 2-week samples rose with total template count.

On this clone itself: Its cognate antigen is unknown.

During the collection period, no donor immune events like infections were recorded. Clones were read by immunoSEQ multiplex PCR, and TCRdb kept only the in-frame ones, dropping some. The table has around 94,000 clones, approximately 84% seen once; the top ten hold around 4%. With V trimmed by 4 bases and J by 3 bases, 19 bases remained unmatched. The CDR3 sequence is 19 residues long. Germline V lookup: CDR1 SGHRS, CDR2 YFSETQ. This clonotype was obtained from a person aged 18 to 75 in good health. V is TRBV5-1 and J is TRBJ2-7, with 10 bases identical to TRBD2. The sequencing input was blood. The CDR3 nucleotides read TGCGCCAGCAGCCAGGAAACTAGCGGGGAGATATCTAATATCTACGAGCAGTACTTC. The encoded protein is CASSQETSGEISNIYEQYF.